This passage covers 30 T cell receptor beta chains from one sample sequenced in a study of shared clonotypes between healthy human individuals. The assay was immunoSEQ multiplex PCR, and TCRdb's table has in-frame clones only and misses some. Of approximately 1.4 million clones in the sample, around 98% were seen once. The sample comprised naive CD4+ T cells sorted from blood. Noted subset: CD45RA+ positively selected. These receptors came from a man aged 25 to 40 in good health.

The chain combines TRBV9 with TRBJ2-1; possibly TRBD2 for D (7 bases). This CDR3 is built from 16 residues. Per the germline V gene, CDR1 is SGDLS and CDR2 is YYNGEE. Trimming shortened V by 4 bases and J by 7 bases, and 21 bases separated the two germline ends. In DNA form, the CDR3 reads TGTGCCAGCAGCACCAGGAGGGGGTCACTAGCGAATGAGCAGTTCTTC. Translating it yields CASSTRRGSLANEQFF. The complete variable domain, with remaining parts taken from reference TRBV9 and TRBJ2-1, reads DSGVTQTPKHLITATGQRVTLRCSPRSGDLSVYWYQQSLDQGLQFLIQYYNGEERAKGNILERFSAQQFPDLHSELNLSSLELGDSALYFCASSTRRGSLANEQFFGPGTRLTVL.

Turning to this clone: The junction does not match germline at one end; this may be a read error. The gene calls are TRBV7-7 and TRBJ1-5, with TRBD1 matching 9 bases. The CDR3 sequence is 13 residues long. Germline V gene sequence: CDR1 SSHAT, CDR2 FNYEAQ (reference sequence). This CDR3 reads CASSPGQGQPQHF. The CDR3 DNA is TGTGCTAGCAGCCCGGGACAGGGTCAGCCCCAGCATTTT.

The gene calls are TRBV5-6 and TRBJ2-4; D not resolved. The V end was cut by 4 bases, the J end by 6 bases, with 20 bases between. Looked up from germline, CDR1 is SGHDT and CDR2 is YYEEEE. This CDR3 contains 16 residues. The CDR3 here is CASSPPRGSSGNIQYF. CDR3 DNA sequence: TGTGCCAGCAGCCCGCCGCGAGGTTCGTCGGGAAACATTCAGTACTTC.

The chain combines TRBV9 with TRBJ2-1; D is possibly TRBD1 or TRBD2 (6 bases each). Germline V gives CDR1 SGDLS, CDR2 YYNGEE. The V and J ends lost 4 bases and 9 bases respectively, with 29 bases between them. The CDR3 loop spans 18 amino acids. CDR3 coding DNA: TGTGCCAGCAGCCGAGGGGCTAGCGCGGACTCTACAGGGAGTGAGCAGTTCTTC. The encoded protein is CASSRGASADSTGSEQFF. Variable domain in full (rest from reference TRBV9 and TRBJ2-1): DSGVTQTPKHLITATGQRVTLRCSPRSGDLSVYWYQQSLDQGLQFLIQYYNGEERAKGNILERFSAQQFPDLHSELNLSSLELGDSALYFCASSRGASADSTGSEQFFGPGTRLTVL.

The chain is built from TRBV18 and TRBJ2-7, with 9 bases fitting TRBD1. The V and J ends lost 3 bases and 3 bases, in that order; junction bases with no gene match: 6. The CDR3 sequence is 15 residues long. Germline-derived CDR1 and CDR2 are KGHSH and LQKENI. The CDR3 nucleotides are TGTGCCAGCTCACCGCCCGGGACAGGGTACTACGAGCAGTACTTC. Amino acid sequence: CASSPPGTGYYEQYF. The full variable domain, in which reference TRBV18 and TRBJ2-7 provide the parts outside the CDR3, is NAGVMQNPRHLVRRRGQEARLRCSPMKGHSHVYWYRQLPEEGLKFMVYLQKENIIDESGMPKERFSAEFPKEGPSILRIQQVVRGDSAAYFCASSPPGTGYYEQYFGPGTRLTVT.

This clone appeared a single time. The chain employs TRBV11-3 and TRBJ2-1, with 9 nucleotides matching TRBD2. CDR3 length: 17 amino acids. V was clipped by 1 base and J by 0 bases; unmatched bases: 4. Germline loops: CDR1 SGHNT, CDR2 YENEEA. CDR3 region: CASSLVASGVSYNEQFF. The CDR3 nucleotides read TGTGCCAGCAGCTTAGTGGCTAGCGGGGTCTCCTACAATGAGCAGTTCTTC.

V gene TRBV29-1 combines with J gene TRBJ2-3; possible D gene TRBD1, 7 bases. This CDR3 comprises 14 residues. Germline V CDR1 and CDR2: SQVTM, ANQGSEA. Trimming shortened V by 5 bases and J by 5 bases, and 17 bases separated the two germline ends. The CDR3 reads CSVPGDSLVDTQYF. The CDR3 DNA reads TGCAGCGTTCCGGGGGACAGCCTAGTAGATACGCAGTATTTT.

The chain carries TRBV6-5 and TRBJ1-5; D is ambiguous. Looked up from germline, CDR1 is MNHEY and CDR2 is SVGAGI. V lost 5 bases, J lost 13 bases, and 9 bases lay in between. The CDR3 extends over 10 amino acids. The CDR3: CASSVGEQHF. The CDR3 DNA is TGTGCCAGCAGTGTCGGAGAACAGCATTTT.

The gene calls are TRBV29-1 and TRBJ2-1, with 8 bases aligning to TRBD1. CDR3 size: 14 residues. The V gene's germline CDR1 is SQVTM and CDR2 ANQGSEA. The J segment lost 6 bases and the V segment lost 4 bases, leaving 8 bases of the junction unmatched. The CDR3 region has the DNA TGCAGCGTTGTCCCCGAGACAGGGGTCAATGAGCAGTTCTTC. As protein: CSVVPETGVNEQFF.

This chain links TRBV13 with TRBJ2-3, with D possibly being TRBD1 (6 bases). The V and J ends lost 2 bases and 0 bases respectively, with 18 bases between them. This CDR3 spans 18 amino acids. Per the germline V gene, CDR1 is PRHDT and CDR2 is FYEKMQ (reference sequence). The CDR3 DNA follows: TGTGCCAGCAGCTTAAGGAGAATGGACAGCTCTAGCACAGATACGCAGTATTTT. Its translation: CASSLRRMDSSSTDTQYF.

The V gene is TRBV6-5, the J gene TRBJ2-7; D not resolved. V lost 9 bases and J lost 0, with 6 bases in between. Looked up from germline, CDR1 is MNHEY and CDR2 is SVGAGI. The CDR3 is made up of 11 amino acids. CDR3 bases: TGTGCCAGTGGATCCTCCTACGAGCAGTACTTC. Residues: CASGSSYEQYF.

The V and J genes are TRBV7-8 and TRBJ2-3, with a possible D match to TRBD2 (6 bases). CDR1 is SGHVS, CDR2 FQNEAQ, per germline. V lost 1 base and J 3 bases, leaving 14 bases between the germline ends. This CDR3 has 16 residues. CDR3 DNA sequence: TGTGCCAGCAGCTTAGTTGGAGGGTCAGGTACAGATACGCAGTATTTT. It translates to CASSLVGGSGTDTQYF.

The chain joins TRBV5-1 to TRBJ1-1; D might be TRBD1 (5 bases). This CDR3 is built from 15 residues. With 0 bases removed from V and 2 bases from J, the gap between germline ends came to 11 bases. Looked up from germline, CDR1 is SGHRS and CDR2 is YFSETQ. CDR3 DNA sequence: TGCGCCAGCAGCTTGGCGGGGGGACGAAACACTGAAGCTTTCTTT. Its protein product is CASSLAGGRNTEAFF.

The rearrangement joins TRBV20-1 to TRBJ2-1; a weak D match, TRBD1 (6 bases). Per germline, CDR1 DFQATT and CDR2 SNEGSKA (reference sequence). Trimming removed 3 bases at V and 13 bases at J, with 10 bases between. The CDR3 loop spans 10 amino acids. This chain's CDR3 is CSASRTVQFF. The CDR3 DNA reads TGCAGTGCTAGTAGGACAGTCCAGTTCTTC.

The rearrangement links TRBV28 to TRBJ2-7, with a weak D call TRBD2 (7 bases). V gave up 7 bases and J gave up 3 bases, with 13 bases separating them. The germline V gene encodes CDR1 MDHEN and CDR2 SYDVKM. The CDR3 sequence is 13 residues long. The CDR3 region has the DNA TGTGCCAGCATCCCGGGGGGCGGCTACGAGCAGTACTTC. Translated, it gives CASIPGGGYEQYF.

The rearrangement uses TRBV18 and TRBJ1-4; tentatively, D is TRBD1 (5 bases). The length of the CDR3 is 13 residues. Germline assignment: CDR1 KGHSH and CDR2 LQKENI. The V end lost 5 bases, the J end lost 8 bases, and 12 bases lay between the germline ends. CDR3 protein: CASSARGGEKLFF. DNA of the CDR3: TGTGCCAGCTCAGCCCGGGGGGGAGAAAAACTGTTTTTT.

The table lists this clone with a count of one. This chain connects TRBV27 to TRBJ2-1, with D unclear. The CDR3 spans 15 residues. Per the germline V gene, CDR1 is MNHEY and CDR2 is SMNVEV (reference sequence). V lost 3 bases to trimming and J lost 3 bases, with 12 bases between them. The CDR3 DNA follows: TGTGCCAGCAGTTTCCGGACGGATTTCTACAATGAGCAGTTCTTC. As protein: CASSFRTDFYNEQFF.

The CDR3 reads CASSFIGQGAYNEQFF. The CDR3 DNA sequence: TGTGCCAGCAGCTTTATTGGACAGGGGGCCTACAATGAGCAGTTCTTC. The chain has TRBV7-9 and TRBJ2-1, with 10 bases lining up with TRBD1. This CDR3 has 16 amino acids. The ends lost 3 bases at V and 2 bases at J; junction bases unmatched: 4. From germline, CDR1 is SEHNR and CDR2 FQNEAQ (reference sequence).

The chain carries TRBV11-2 and TRBJ2-2, with D maybe TRBD2 (6 bases). This CDR3 region has 18 residues. Germline assignment: CDR1 SGHAT and CDR2 FQNNGV. Trimming took 5 bases from V and 6 from J, leaving 25 bases between them. The DNA for the CDR3 is TGTGCCAGCAGCCCCATTATGGGAGGAGGGCCAGAGGCCGGGGAGCTGTTTTTT. Amino acids: CASSPIMGGGPEAGELFF.

V gene TRBV6-1 combines with J gene TRBJ1-2; unclear D gene. This CDR3 spans 12 amino acids. V was pared by 3 bases and J by 12 bases, with 14 bases between. CDR1 MNHNS and CDR2 SASEGT come from the germline V gene. The CDR3 coding sequence is TGTGCCAGCAGTGATTTGATCCCGCACCACACCTTC. As protein: CASSDLIPHHTF.

This clone appeared a single time. The CDR3 DNA follows: TGTGCCAGTAGTATGGACAGGTACGAGCAGTACTTC. Amino acid sequence: CASSMDRYEQYF. The genes are TRBV19 and TRBJ2-7, with 7 bases matching TRBD1. The CDR3 has 12 amino acids. Per germline, CDR1 LNHDA and CDR2 SQIVND (reference sequence). V dropped 3 bases and J dropped 4; count of bases not matched to a gene: 0.

The chain has TRBV19 and TRBJ2-7; 10 bases align to TRBD2. CDR3 size: 14 residues. Losses at the gene ends were 4 bases for V and 3 bases for J; bases not matched to a gene: 3. The germline V gene encodes CDR1 LNHDA and CDR2 SQIVND (reference sequence). The CDR3 here is CASSTRLAGYEQYF. The CDR3 DNA sequence: TGTGCCAGTAGTACCAGACTAGCGGGCTACGAGCAGTACTTC.

The chain couples TRBV14 to TRBJ2-7; D possibly corresponds to TRBD1 (5 bases). The ends were cut back, 5 bases at V and 2 bases at J, with 16 bases in the middle. The CDR3 consists of 15 residues. Germline CDR1 SGHDN, CDR2 FVKESK. As DNA, the CDR3 is TGTGCCAGCAGCTTGAGGACGGCAGGGCCCTACGAGCAGTACTTC. This sequence encodes CASSLRTAGPYEQYF.

The V call is TRBV14, the J call TRBJ2-7; TRBD2 matches at 7 bases. This CDR3 comprises 16 residues. Per germline, CDR1 SGHDN and CDR2 FVKESK. With 4 bases clipped from V and 6 bases from J, the junction kept 15 bases outside the gene matches. The CDR3 reads CASSPLRRENGFEQYF. In nucleotides, the CDR3 is TGTGCCAGCAGCCCGTTGAGGCGGGAGAACGGTTTCGAGCAGTACTTC.

The rearrangement links TRBV6-4 to TRBJ2-3; D unresolved. The CDR3 spans 13 residues. The germline V gene encodes CDR1 MRHNA and CDR2 SNTAGT. V was shortened by 2 bases and J by 0 bases, with 3 bases between the two germline ends. The CDR3 here is CASSDRSTDTQYF. CDR3 bases: TGTGCCAGCAGTGACAGGAGCACAGATACGCAGTATTTT.

This sequence joins TRBV7-3 and TRBJ2-5, with D perhaps TRBD1 (5 bases). The V and J ends lost 5 bases and 5 bases respectively, with 15 bases between them. The CDR3 contains 14 residues. CDR1 SGHTA and CDR2 FQGTGA come from the germline V gene. CDR3 nucleotide sequence: TGTGCCAGCAGCGACAGACAGTGGGTGGAGACCCAGTACTTC. Residues: CASSDRQWVETQYF.

This chain connects TRBV18 to TRBJ1-5; TRBD1 aligns across 7 bases. The CDR3 totals 13 residues. Germline CDR1 reads KGHSH; CDR2 reads LQKENI. With 5 bases clipped from V and 9 bases from J, the junction kept 7 bases outside the gene matches. Here the CDR3 reads CASSVRTGGPQHF. DNA of the CDR3: TGTGCCAGCTCAGTCAGGACAGGTGGGCCCCAGCATTTT. Based on the CDR3 plus reference TRBV18 and TRBJ1-5, the full variable domain is NAGVMQNPRHLVRRRGQEARLRCSPMKGHSHVYWYRQLPEEGLKFMVYLQKENIIDESGMPKERFSAEFPKEGPSILRIQQVVRGDSAAYFCASSVRTGGPQHFGDGTRLSIL.

The rearrangement uses TRBV5-6 and TRBJ2-7, with 8 bases matching TRBD2. The CDR3 is made up of 13 amino acids. V trimming: 4 bases; J trimming: 7 bases; junction bases outside the gene matches: 7. Germline-derived CDR1 and CDR2 are SGHDT and YYEEEE. The DNA of the CDR3 is TGTGCCAGCAGCCCCCTGAGCGGGGGTGAGCAGTACTTC. Translation gives CASSPLSGGEQYF.

The chain uses TRBV4-1 and TRBJ1-5, with 9 bases fitting TRBD1. The CDR3 covers 15 residues. Per germline, CDR1 MGHRA and CDR2 YSYEKL. V lost 4 bases, J lost 3 bases, and 4 bases stayed unmatched. The DNA of the CDR3 is TGCGCCAGCAGCCGAGACAGGGGGAACAATCAGCCCCAGCATTTT. This sequence encodes CASSRDRGNNQPQHF.

The chain's CDR3 is CATSRDLPGAKADTQYF. DNA of the CDR3: TGTGCCACCAGCAGAGACCTCCCGGGGGCCAAGGCAGATACGCAGTATTTT. This chain joins TRBV15 and TRBJ2-3, with D perhaps TRBD1 or TRBD2 (6 bases each). Germline V CDR1 and CDR2: LNHNV, YYDKDF (reference sequence). V was trimmed by 0 bases and J by 4 bases, leaving 17 bases between them. This CDR3 is built from 17 residues.